This TCR beta chain was sequenced for a study of regulatory T cells in long-lasting Graves disease. Study summary: Disease was considered persistent Graves' disease after over 5 years of antithyroid drugs (with positive TSH receptor antibodies).

This clonotype was observed many times. The antigen is unknown. Study-level findings and limits: Peripheral blood was the sole material, not thyroid tissue.

Building of the TCR beta libraries involved iRepertoire HTBI primers and Arm-PCR of CDR3 regions. Using its own MiXCR run on the multiplex PCR reads, TCRdb lists one record per CDR3 protein. In the table there are 400,000 or so distinct CDR3 sequences, less than 25% of which are singletons. The time point is: persistent/refractory GD, antithyroid drugs over 5 years with positive TRAb. Following extraction of RNA from PBMCs, that RNA was used to make the TCR library. The sample in question was peripheral blood mononuclear cells (PBMCs), obtained when the disease was refractory, from a patient treated with antithyroid drugs. The sequence derives from a female donor with Graves disease.

CDR3 nucleotide sequence: TGTGCCAGCAGCCGACAGGGAATGAAAGGCGAGCAGTACTTC. Its translation: CASSRQGMKGEQYF. The V call is TRBV27, the J call TRBJ2-7; TRBD1 matches 7 bases. From germline, CDR1 is MNHEY and CDR2 SMNVEV (reference sequence). V shed 6 bases, J shed 6 bases, and the junction held 11 bases outside the gene matches. The CDR3 is made up of 14 amino acids.